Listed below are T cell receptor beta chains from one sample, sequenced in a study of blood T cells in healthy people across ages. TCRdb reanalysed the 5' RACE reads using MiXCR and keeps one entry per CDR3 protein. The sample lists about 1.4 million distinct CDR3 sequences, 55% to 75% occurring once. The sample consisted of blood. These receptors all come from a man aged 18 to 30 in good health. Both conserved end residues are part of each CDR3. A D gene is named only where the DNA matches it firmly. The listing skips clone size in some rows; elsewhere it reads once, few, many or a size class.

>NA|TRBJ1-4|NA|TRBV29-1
CSVEGAGFGGEKLFF
TGCAGCGTTGAAGGGGCGGGGTTCGGTGGCGAAAAACTGTTTTTT
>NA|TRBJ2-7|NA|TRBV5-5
CASSTTTPFRDLHYEQYF
TGTGCCAGCAGCACCACCACCCCCTTTAGGGACCTGCACTACGAGCAGTACTTC
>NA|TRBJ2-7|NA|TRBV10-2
CASTLPGLNYEQYF
TGCGCCAGCACACTACCGGGACTCAACTACGAGCAGTACTTC
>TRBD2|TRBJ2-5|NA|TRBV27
CASRSGGAYQETQYF
TGTGCCAGCAGGAGCGGGGGGGCATACCAAGAGACCCAGTACTTC
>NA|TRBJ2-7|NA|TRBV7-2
CASSLARGHLLWEQYF
TGTGCCAGCAGCTTAGCGAGAGGGCACCTCCTCTGGGAGCAGTACTTC
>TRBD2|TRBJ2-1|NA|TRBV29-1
CSVGREGAYNEQFF
TGCAGCGTGGGACGGGAGGGGGCCTACAATGAGCAGTTCTTC
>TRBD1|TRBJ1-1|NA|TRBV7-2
CASSYSGGQAFF
TGTGCCAGCAGCTACTCAGGGGGGCAAGCTTTCTTT
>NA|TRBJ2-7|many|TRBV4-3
CASSQDWNYEQYF
TGCGCCAGCAGCCAGGACTGGAACTACGAGCAGTACTTC
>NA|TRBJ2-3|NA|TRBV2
CASSKQEVFTDTQYF
TGTGCCAGCAGCAAGCAAGAAGTTTTCACAGATACGCAGTATTTT
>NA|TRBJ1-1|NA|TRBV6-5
CASSYASGLNTEAFF
TGTGCCAGCAGTTACGCGTCCGGACTGAACACTGAAGCTTTCTTT
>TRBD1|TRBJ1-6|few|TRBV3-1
CASSQEGQAPSYNSPLHF
TGTGCCAGCAGCCAAGAAGGACAGGCTCCCTCCTATAATTCACCCCTCCACTTT
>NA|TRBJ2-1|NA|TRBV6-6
CASSYVSNEQFF
TGTGCCAGCAGTTACGTCAGTAATGAGCAGTTCTTC
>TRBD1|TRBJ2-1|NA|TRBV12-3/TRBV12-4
CASRQTGRSYNEQFF
TGTGCCAGCAGGCAGACAGGGCGCTCCTACAATGAGCAGTTCTTC
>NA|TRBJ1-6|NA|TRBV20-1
CSACPGYDNSPLHF
TGCAGTGCCTGCCCAGGGTATGATAATTCACCCCTCCACTTT
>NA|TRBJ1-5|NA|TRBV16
CASSQRTPDQPQHF
TGTGCCAGCAGCCAAAGGACGCCAGATCAGCCCCAGCATTTT
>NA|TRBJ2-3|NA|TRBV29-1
CSVVRPLDTDTQYF
TGCAGCGTTGTGCGGCCTTTGGATACAGATACGCAGTATTTT
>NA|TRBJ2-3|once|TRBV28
CASSTGPLGSGTQYF
TGTGCCAGCAGTACCGGGCCGTTGGGGTCGGGTACGCAGTATTTT
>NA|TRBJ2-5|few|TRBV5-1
CASSFRQETQYF
TGCGCCAGCAGCTTCAGGCAAGAGACCCAGTACTTC
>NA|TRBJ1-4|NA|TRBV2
CASSELHATNEKLFF
TGTGCCAGCAGTGAATTGCACGCAACTAATGAAAAACTGTTTTTT
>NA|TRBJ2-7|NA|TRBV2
CASSVVDYEQYF
TGTGCCAGCAGTGTGGTAGACTACGAGCAGTACTTC
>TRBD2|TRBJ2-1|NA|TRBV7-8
CASSSLAGGSEQFF
TGTGCCAGCAGCTCCCTAGCGGGAGGGAGTGAGCAGTTCTTC
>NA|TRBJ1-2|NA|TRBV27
CASSSTGAPGYGYTF
TGTGCCAGCAGTTCGACGGGGGCCCCAGGGTATGGCTACACCTTC
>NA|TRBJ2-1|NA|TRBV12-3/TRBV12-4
CASSLGQTTYNEQFF
TGTGCCAGCAGTTTAGGGCAAACTACCTACAATGAGCAGTTCTTC
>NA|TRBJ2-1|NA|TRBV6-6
CASSSVGNSYNEQFF
TGTGCCAGCAGTTCGGTCGGGAACTCCTACAATGAGCAGTTCTTT
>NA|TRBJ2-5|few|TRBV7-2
CASSLVMQYQETQYF
TGTGCCAGCAGCTTAGTTATGCAGTACCAAGAGACCCAGTACTTC
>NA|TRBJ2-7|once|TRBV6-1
CASHQGGGREQYF
TGTGCCAGCCATCAAGGGGGGGGTCGCGAGCAGTACTTC
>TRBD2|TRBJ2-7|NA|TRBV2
CASSGGGRSYEQYF
TGTGCCAGCAGTGGCGGGGGACGTTCCTACGAGCAGTACTTC
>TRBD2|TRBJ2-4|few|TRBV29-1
CSVNPAGEGEQYF
TGCAGCGTCAACCCGGCGGGAGAGGGTGAGCAGTACTTC
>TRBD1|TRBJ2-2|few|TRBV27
CASSLQGGNTGELFF
TGTGCCAGCAGTCTACAGGGGGGCAACACCGGGGAGCTGTTTTTT
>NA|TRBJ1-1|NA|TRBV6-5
CASIRAAEAFF
TGTGCCAGCATCAGGGCGGCTGAAGCTTTCTTT
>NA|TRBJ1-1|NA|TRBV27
CASSGHMNTEAFF
TGTGCCAGCAGTGGGCATATGAACACTGAAGCTTTCTTT
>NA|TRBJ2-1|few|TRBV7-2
CASSRQSSYSYNEQFF
TGTGCCAGCAGCCGACAGTCCTCCTACTCCTACAATGAGCAGTTCTTC
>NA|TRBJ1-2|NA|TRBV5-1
CASSLPAQPYGYTF
TGCGCCAGCAGCTTGCCAGCCCAACCCTATGGCTACACCTTC
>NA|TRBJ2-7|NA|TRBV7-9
CASVPGQRYEQYF
TGTGCCAGCGTCCCCGGACAGCGCTACGAGCAGTACTTC
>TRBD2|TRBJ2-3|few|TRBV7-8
CASSLRRGDTDTQYF
TGTGCCAGCAGCTTACGGCGGGGGGACACAGATACGCAGTATTTT
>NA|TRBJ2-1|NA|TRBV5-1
CASSSGRRSYNEQFF
TGCGCCAGCAGCTCGGGACGGCGATCCTACAATGAGCAGTTCTTC
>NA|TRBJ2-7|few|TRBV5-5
CASSLLGSDLYEQYF
TGTGCCAGCAGCTTGTTGGGGAGTGACCTCTACGAGCAGTACTTC